Listed here are 11 T cell receptor beta chains from one sample, sequenced in a study of post-analysis software for immune sequencing data. Study-level points and caveats: TRBV segments more frequent in patients than in controls numbered roughly 5 and included TRBV5-6, TRBV5-1 and TRBV20-1.

These TCRs are of unknown antigen specificity. Unique molecular identifiers tagged the TCR beta cDNA libraries. TCRdb called the PCR reads again in MiXCR, with one record for every CDR3 protein. In the table there are 700,000 to 800,000 distinct CDR3 sequences, about 32% of which are singletons. The sequencing input was blood. These receptors were collected from a girl aged 5-17 years with multiple sclerosis.

This chain connects TRBV27 to TRBJ2-5; D not resolved. Germline V gene lookup returns CDR1 MNHEY and CDR2 SMNVEV (reference sequence). This CDR3 is built from 12 residues. V lost 5 bases and J lost 2, with 6 bases in between. This CDR3 is CASSHHQETQYF. In DNA, the CDR3 is TGTGCCAGCAGTCACCATCAAGAGACCCAGTACTTC.

This rearrangement joins TRBV29-1 to TRBJ2-5; D uncertain. Per germline, CDR1 SQVTM and CDR2 ANQGSEA. The CDR3 has 12 amino acids. V shed 4 bases and J shed 2 bases, with 8 bases lying between them. This chain's CDR3 is CSVVPTQETQYF. DNA for the CDR3: TGCAGCGTTGTTCCGACGCAAGAGACCCAGTACTTC.

This clonotype turned up a few times. The J gene is TRBJ2-3, the V gene TRBV7-2, with 7 bases fitting TRBD2. Germline CDR1 reads SGHTA; CDR2 reads FQGNSA. The ends lost 7 bases at V and 4 bases at J; junction bases unmatched: 8. The CDR3 runs 14 residues. CDR3 bases: TGTGCCAGCAAAGAGGCGGGAGTCGCAGATACGCAGTATTTT. Encoded protein: CASKEAGVADTQYF.

The chain is built from TRBV19 and TRBJ2-1; 11 nucleotides align to TRBD2. The CDR3 has 16 residues. Germline CDR1 is LNHDA and CDR2 is SQIVND (reference sequence). J lost 4 bases, V lost 6 bases, and 8 bases had no gene match. CDR3 region: CASSSPLAGAYNEQFF. The CDR3 DNA reads TGTGCCAGTAGCTCGCCACTAGCGGGAGCGTACAATGAGCAGTTCTTC. The complete variable domain, with remaining parts taken from reference TRBV19 and TRBJ2-1, reads DGGITQSPKYLFRKEGQNVTLSCEQNLNHDAMYWYRQDPGQGLRLIYYSQIVNDFQKGDIAEGYSVSREKKESFPLTVTSAQKNPTAFYLCASSSPLAGAYNEQFFGPGTRLTVL.

Here the CDR3 DNA reads TGCGCCAGCAGCACTACTAGCTACAATGAGCAGTTCTTC. It specifies CASSTTSYNEQFF. The rearrangement joins TRBV5-1 to TRBJ2-1, with a possible D match to TRBD2 (5 bases). V lost 4 bases and J 3 bases, leaving 8 bases between the germline ends. This CDR3 is 13 amino acids long. The V gene's germline CDR1 is SGHRS and CDR2 YFSETQ.

To note about this clonotype: A read error may account for a junction end that differs from germline. J is TRBJ2-2 and V is TRBV20-1, with D perhaps TRBD2 (5 bases). Germline-derived CDR1 and CDR2 are DFQATT and SNEGSKA (reference sequence). This CDR3 spans 15 amino acids. The CDR3 DNA reads as TGCAGTGTTAGAGAGGGCAGCCAAAACACCGGGGAGCTGTTTTTT. This gives the protein CSVREGSQNTGELFF.

V gene TRBV20-1 combines with J gene TRBJ2-3, with D possibly TRBD1 on 6 matching bases. Trimming left V 2 bases short and J 0 bases short, with 15 bases between. From germline, CDR1 is DFQATT and CDR2 SNEGSKA (reference sequence). The CDR3 loop spans 16 amino acids. CDR3 DNA sequence: TGCAGTGCTAGACCTCAGGGGTCTTCTAGCACAGATACGCAGTATTTT. Its protein product is CSARPQGSSSTDTQYF.

This clonotype was detected only a few times. This sequence joins TRBV5-1 and TRBJ1-6; D is unresolved. Trimming took off 1 base at V and 9 bases at J, with 11 bases between the two ends. The CDR3 runs to 14 residues. Germline CDR1 SGHRS, CDR2 YFSETQ. CDR3: CASSLPETISPLHF. DNA of the CDR3: TGCGCCAGCAGCTTGCCGGAGACAATTTCACCCCTCCACTTT.

To note about this clonotype: The junction departs from the called germline gene at one end, perhaps through a read error. The chain combines TRBV7-6 with TRBJ2-5; no definite D call. The CDR3 is made up of 15 amino acids. The V gene's germline CDR1 is SGHVS and CDR2 FNYEAQ. The CDR3 protein is CANSLELLSKETQYF. CDR3 sequence (DNA): TGTGCCAACAGCTTAGAGCTTCTCAGCAAAGAGACCCAGTACTTC.

V gene TRBV7-8 combines with J gene TRBJ2-1, with 11 bases matching TRBD2. Germline CDR1 SGHVS, CDR2 FQNEAQ. The length of the CDR3 is 16 residues. The V and J ends lost 4 bases and 8 bases, in that order; junction bases with no gene match: 10. CDR3 bases: TGTGCCAGCAGCTCGCATCTAGCGGGAGGTGGATATGAGCAGTTCTTC. It translates to CASSSHLAGGGYEQFF.

Written as DNA, the CDR3 is TGTGCCATCAGTGTGGCCTGGGCAACTAATGAAAAACTGTTTTTT. Translating gives CAISVAWATNEKLFF. This rearrangement joins TRBV10-3 to TRBJ1-4; D remains unclear. V was shortened by 4 bases and J by 0 bases, with 9 bases between the two germline ends. Germline assignment: CDR1 ENHRY and CDR2 SYGVKD. The CDR3 spans 15 residues.